The 30 T cell receptor beta chains listed next were all sequenced from one sample in a study of T cell repertoires in cytomegalovirus infection. TCRdb processed the reads anew with MiXCR; each CDR3 protein has one entry. The repertoire holds about 570,000 distinct CDR3 sequences, with 40% as singletons. These receptors lack a known antigen. Material: cultured PBMCs, obtained from culture after CMV antigen stimulation. The receptors were sampled from a human donor in good health (CMV status not recorded). Some clones in this sample may be carry-over from other donors' samples.

This clonotype was found a few times. The chain has TRBV4-1 and TRBJ1-5; D remains unclear. This CDR3 contains 13 residues. V was trimmed by 2 bases and J by 4 bases, leaving 6 bases between them. Germline assignment: CDR1 MGHRA and CDR2 YSYEKL. In DNA form, the CDR3 reads TGCGCCAGCAGCCAAAACCCTAATCAGCCCCAGCATTTT. Translated: CASSQNPNQPQHF.

The V gene is TRBV20-1, the J gene TRBJ2-5, with TRBD1 matching over 9 bases. The V and J ends lost 1 base and 4 bases, in that order; junction bases with no gene match: 10. There are 16 residues in the CDR3. Per germline, CDR1 DFQATT and CDR2 SNEGSKA (reference sequence). The CDR3 DNA follows: TGCAGTGCTAGAGGGGAAACCGGGACAGGGATAGAGACCCAGTACTTC. Its protein product is CSARGETGTGIETQYF.

The chain uses TRBV27 and TRBJ1-2; D not certain. Trimming took 2 bases from V and 2 from J, leaving 6 bases between them. The CDR3 loop spans 13 amino acids. Germline CDR1 reads MNHEY; CDR2 reads SMNVEV (reference sequence). DNA of the CDR3: TGTGCCAGCAGTTTAATCGGAAACTATGGCTACACCTTC. Translating gives CASSLIGNYGYTF.

In this sample, this clonotype turned up a few times. The chain recombines TRBV7-3 with TRBJ2-3, with TRBD1 matching over 7 bases. There are 15 residues in the CDR3. Trimming at V came to 7 bases and at J to 0 bases, leaving 7 bases not matched to a gene. The germline V gene has CDR1 SGHTA and CDR2 FQGTGA. The chain's CDR3 is CASTLTGQSTDTQYF. The CDR3 DNA reads TGTGCCAGCACCTTGACAGGGCAAAGCACAGATACGCAGTATTTT.

The rearrangement joins TRBV10-3 to TRBJ1-1; D ambiguous. CDR1 is ENHRY, CDR2 SYGVKD, per germline. V was cut by 10 bases and J by 1 base, with 16 bases left in between. This CDR3 contains 14 residues. The CDR3 region is CATITRPGNTEAFF. The DNA for the CDR3 is TGTGCCACCATAACCCGCCCTGGGAACACTGAAGCTTTCTTT.

The J gene is TRBJ2-7, the V gene TRBV20-1; 12 nucleotides line up with TRBD2. This CDR3 spans 13 amino acids. Germline CDR1 and CDR2: DFQATT and SNEGSKA (reference sequence). V dropped 5 bases and J dropped 7; count of bases not matched to a gene: 6. In nucleotides, the CDR3 is TGCAGTGCTCCACGACTAGCGGGGGTTGAGCAGTACTTC. This codes for CSAPRLAGVEQYF.

The rearrangement uses TRBV18 and TRBJ1-1, with D hard to call. V shed 7 bases and J shed 1 base, with 10 bases lying between them. The CDR3 covers 13 residues. Germline values: CDR1 KGHSH, CDR2 LQKENI. CDR3 sequence: CASLPDGNTEAFF. The DNA of the CDR3 is TGTGCCAGCTTACCGGACGGGAACACTGAAGCTTTCTTT.

In its sample, this clonotype was seen a few times. V gene TRBV14 combines with J gene TRBJ1-2; D not certain. CDR1 and CDR2 from the germline V gene are SGHDN and FVKESK. The V and J ends lost 0 bases and 4 bases respectively, with 9 bases between them. This CDR3 region has 14 residues. The CDR3 nucleotides are TGTGCCAGCAGCCAAGACAGGTCGGGCTATGGCTACACCTTC. Translating gives CASSQDRSGYGYTF.

This clonotype was detected a few times. This rearrangement joins TRBV7-6 to TRBJ1-5; weak D call: TRBD1 (5 bases). Trimming stripped 2 bases from V and 2 bases from J, with 10 bases between. Germline V gene sequence: CDR1 SGHVS, CDR2 FNYEAQ. This CDR3 comprises 15 residues. The CDR3 nucleotides are TGTGCCAGCAGCTTATACCAGGGTGGCAATCAGCCCCAGCATTTT. Residues: CASSLYQGGNQPQHF.

As for this clonotype: This may arise from a read error, as a much more abundant clone is one base away. This CDR3 is CANSFVSSGGGETQYF. DNA for the CDR3: TGTGCCAACAGCTTCGTCTCTAGCGGGGGAGGGGAGACCCAGTACTTC. V is TRBV7-9 and J is TRBJ2-5; 10 bases map to TRBD2. This CDR3 is 16 amino acids long. CDR1 and CDR2 (germline): SEHNR, FQNEAQ (reference sequence).

The rearrangement joins TRBV7-2 to TRBJ2-7; D is tentatively TRBD1 or TRBD2 (5 bases each). The ends were cut back, 1 base at V and 0 bases at J, with 10 bases in the middle. The CDR3 contains 15 residues. CDR1 SGHTA and CDR2 FQGNSA come from the germline V gene. DNA of the CDR3: TGTGCCAGCAGCTTAGGGGACGGAAGCTCCTACGAGCAGTACTTC. Translating gives CASSLGDGSSYEQYF.

V is TRBV2 and J is TRBJ1-1; the D is unclear. V was shortened by 4 bases and J by 3 bases, with 15 bases between the two germline ends. The germline CDR1 and CDR2 sequences are SNHLY and FYNNEI. The CDR3 consists of 15 residues. The CDR3 sequence: CASSGDDKGHTEAFF. The CDR3 nucleotides are TGTGCCAGCAGTGGTGACGATAAAGGACACACTGAAGCTTTCTTT.

As concerns this clonotype: One base away lies a much larger clone, so this may be a sequencing read error. The chain joins TRBV7-8 to TRBJ2-7; 8 bases map to TRBD1. The CDR3 has 14 amino acids. Germline CDR1 SGHVS, CDR2 FQNEAQ. V was clipped by 1 base and J by 8 bases; unmatched bases: 7. In DNA form, the CDR3 reads TGTGCCAGCAGCTTAGGGACAGGGAAGTACAAGCAGTACTTC. Protein: CASSLGTGKYKQYF.

The chain joins TRBV28 to TRBJ2-4, with D hard to call. The CDR3 sequence is 13 residues long. CDR1 is MDHEN, CDR2 SYDVKM, per germline. DNA of the CDR3: TGTGCTACGGCTGACCTAGCCAAAAACATTCAGTACTTC. Amino acids: CATADLAKNIQYF. Full variable domain (outside the CDR3, taken from reference TRBV28 and TRBJ2-4): DVKVTQSSRYLVKRTGEKVFLECVQDMDHENMFWYRQDPGLGLRLIYFSYDVKMKEKGDIPEGYSVSREKKERFSLILESASTNQTSMYLCATADLAKNIQYFGAGTRLSVL.

The rearrangement uses TRBV2 and TRBJ1-5, with 7 bases fitting TRBD1. The germline V gene has CDR1 SNHLY and CDR2 FYNNEI. The CDR3 runs to 15 residues. Germline trimming cut 5 bases from V and 2 bases from J; bases unmatched to any gene: 6. The CDR3: CASSSQGNRNQPQHF. CDR3 in DNA: TGTGCCAGCAGTTCACAGGGGAATCGCAATCAGCCCCAGCATTTT.

This clonotype was observed a handful of times. The chain couples TRBV12-3 or TRBV12-4 to TRBJ2-5; 8 bases match TRBD1. With V trimmed by 4 bases and J by 5 bases, 6 bases remained unmatched. The CDR3 runs to 14 residues. The CDR3 loop is CASSSLDRAETQYF. In DNA form, the CDR3 reads TGTGCCAGCAGTTCCCTGGACAGGGCGGAGACCCAGTACTTC.

This chain connects TRBV7-6 to TRBJ2-1; D is possibly TRBD2 (5 bases). The CDR3 contains 15 residues. V lost 5 bases, J lost 1 base, and 12 bases lay in between. CDR1 is SGHVS, CDR2 FNYEAQ, per germline. CDR3 sequence (DNA): TGTGCCAGCAGCCCCCGCTCGGGATCCTACAATGAGCAGTTCTTC. Protein sequence: CASSPRSGSYNEQFF.

This clonotype showed up just a few times. The CDR3 DNA is TGTGCCAGCAGCTCCCGGGGAGGAGGGCAATACTTCTATGGCTACACCTTC. Amino acids: CASSSRGGGQYFYGYTF. The chain employs TRBV27 and TRBJ1-2; no definite D call. The CDR3 totals 17 residues. V gave up 6 bases and J gave up 4 bases, with 24 bases separating them. Looked up from germline, CDR1 is MNHEY and CDR2 is SMNVEV (reference sequence).

The chain links TRBV28 to TRBJ2-5; 7 positions agree with TRBD2. Germline values: CDR1 MDHEN, CDR2 SYDVKM. There are 15 residues in the CDR3. V lost 2 bases and J lost 5; bases outside the gene matches: 8. CDR3 in amino acids: CASSLRTRSWETQYF. In nucleotides, the CDR3 is TGTGCCAGCAGTTTAAGGACTAGATCGTGGGAGACCCAGTACTTC.

This clonotype was observed a few times. V usage is TRBV7-8 and J usage is TRBJ2-1; 8 positions agree with TRBD1. The CDR3 is 16 amino acids. The trim removed 5 bases at V and 4 bases at J, leaving 10 bases unmatched. Germline V gives CDR1 SGHVS, CDR2 FQNEAQ. For the CDR3, the DNA is TGTGCCAGCAGCCCGACAGGGGCCTACCCGTACAATGAGCAGTTCTTC. Its protein is CASSPTGAYPYNEQFF.

This chain joins TRBV6-2 or TRBV6-3 and TRBJ2-7; 9 nucleotides line up with TRBD1. The V gene's germline CDR1 is MNHEY and CDR2 SVGEGT. V was pared by 2 bases and J by 5 bases, with 7 bases of the junction left unmatched. This CDR3 has 15 amino acids. CDR3: CASSYEDRGHHEQYF. The CDR3 DNA reads TGTGCCAGCAGTTACGAGGACAGGGGTCACCACGAGCAGTACTTC.

Only a few counts were recorded for this clonotype. The V and J genes are TRBV20-1 and TRBJ2-1; 8 nucleotides agree with TRBD2. J was trimmed by 2 bases and V by 5 bases; bases with no gene match: 8. Germline assignment: CDR1 DFQATT and CDR2 SNEGSKA (reference sequence). This CDR3 has 15 amino acids. The CDR3 region has the DNA TGCAGTGCTGACCCGGGGGGGACTCCCTACAATGAGCAGTTCTTC. This encodes CSADPGGTPYNEQFF.

This clonotype was picked up a small number of times. V gene TRBV6-2 or TRBV6-3 combines with J gene TRBJ2-2, with D perhaps matching TRBD1 (5 bases). V dropped 7 bases and J dropped 3 bases, with 6 bases sitting between them. Per the germline V gene, CDR1 is MNHEY and CDR2 is SVGEGT. This CDR3 region has 12 residues. The CDR3 is CASIGDTGELFF. The CDR3 DNA reads TGTGCCAGCATAGGGGACACCGGGGAGCTGTTTTTT.

There are a few counts of this clonotype. The V gene is TRBV7-9, the J gene TRBJ2-2, with 11 bases that match TRBD1. Germline V lookup: CDR1 SEHNR, CDR2 FQNEAQ (reference sequence). The J segment lost 4 bases and the V segment lost 3 bases, leaving 1 base of the junction unmatched. The CDR3 is 15 residues long. The DNA of the CDR3 is TGTGCCAGCAGCTTGGACAGGGGGCCCACCGGGGAGCTGTTTTTT. Translated: CASSLDRGPTGELFF.

J is TRBJ2-7 and V is TRBV6-1, with 7 bases that match TRBD2. V lost 0 bases and J lost 4; bases outside the gene matches: 6. CDR3 length: 15 residues. Germline V gives CDR1 MNHNS, CDR2 SASEGT. CDR3 nucleotide sequence: TGTGCCAGCAGTGAAGCGGGGCTAGCGGTTTACGAGCAGTACTTC. Residues: CASSEAGLAVYEQYF.

This clonotype was counted a few times. V usage is TRBV7-8 and J usage is TRBJ2-1; 11 nucleotides agree with TRBD2. The V gene end was trimmed by 2 bases and the J gene end by 8 bases; junction bases not matched to a gene: 5. Germline V gene lookup returns CDR1 SGHVS and CDR2 FQNEAQ. The CDR3 extends over 15 amino acids. CDR3 DNA sequence: TGTGCCAGCAGCTTACTAGCGGGGGGTCCGTATGAGCAGTTCTTC. Translating gives CASSLLAGGPYEQFF. Supplemented by reference TRBV7-8 and TRBJ2-1, the full variable domain reads GAGVSQSPRYKVAKRGQDVALRCDPISGHVSLFWYQQALGQGPEFLTYFQNEAQLDKSGLPSDRFFAERPEGSVSTLKIQRTQQEDSAVYLCASSLLAGGPYEQFFGPGTRLTVL.

V and J are TRBV4-1 and TRBJ2-3; TRBD2 aligns across 7 bases. Germline values: CDR1 MGHRA, CDR2 YSYEKL. J was trimmed by 4 bases and V by 4 bases; bases with no gene match: 17. The CDR3 runs to 18 residues. This chain's CDR3 is CASSRRHEGGGWADTQYF. The CDR3 DNA is TGCGCCAGCAGCCGCCGACACGAGGGCGGGGGATGGGCAGATACGCAGTATTTT.

This clonotype has more than one count but fewer than ten. This chain joins TRBV7-8 and TRBJ2-3, with TRBD2 matching over 9 bases. The CDR3 is 15 residues long. Germline-derived CDR1 and CDR2 are SGHVS and FQNEAQ. Trimming at V came to 3 bases and at J to 6 bases, leaving 7 bases not matched to a gene. Here the CDR3 reads CASSFAGGPADTQYF. The CDR3, as DNA: TGTGCCAGCAGCTTTGCGGGGGGGCCGGCGGATACGCAGTATTTT.

The CDR3 coding sequence is TGTGCCAGCAGTTTGGACAGGGCGCAGGGACTGGGCAGCGAGCAGTACTTC. This sequence encodes CASSLDRAQGLGSEQYF. This chain links TRBV12-3 or TRBV12-4 with TRBJ2-7; TRBD1 aligns across 8 bases. The CDR3 is 17 residues long. Germline trimming cut 3 bases from V and 6 bases from J; bases unmatched to any gene: 16.

The sample holds one count of this clonotype. The genes are TRBV5-1 and TRBJ2-1; 9 positions agree with TRBD1. Germline-derived CDR1 and CDR2 are SGHRS and YFSETQ. With V trimmed by 4 bases and J by 3 bases, 5 bases remained unmatched. This CDR3 is built from 15 residues. CDR3 sequence reads: CASSLGQGLYNEQFF. CDR3 coding DNA: TGCGCCAGCAGCCTCGGACAGGGGCTCTACAATGAGCAGTTCTTC.